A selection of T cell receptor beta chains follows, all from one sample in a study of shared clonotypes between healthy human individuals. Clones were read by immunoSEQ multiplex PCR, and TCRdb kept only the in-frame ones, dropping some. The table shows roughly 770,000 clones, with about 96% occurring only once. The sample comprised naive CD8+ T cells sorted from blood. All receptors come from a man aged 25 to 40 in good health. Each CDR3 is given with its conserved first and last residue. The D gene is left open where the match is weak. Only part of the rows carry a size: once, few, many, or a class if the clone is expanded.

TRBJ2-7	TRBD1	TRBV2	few	CASSDGTGDEQYF	TGTGCCAGCAGTGATGGGACAGGGGACGAGCAGTACTTC
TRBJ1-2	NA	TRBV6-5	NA	CASTLSGDYGYTF	TGTGCCAGCACCCTCTCAGGGGACTATGGCTACACCTTC
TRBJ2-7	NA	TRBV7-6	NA	CASSPPGRSSYEQYF	TGTGCCAGCAGCCCACCGGGACGAAGCTCCTACGAGCAGTACTTC
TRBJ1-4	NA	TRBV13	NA	CASSPAGAYEKLFF	TGTGCCAGCAGCCCCGCAGGGGCGTATGAAAAACTGTTTTTT
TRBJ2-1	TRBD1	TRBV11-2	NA	CASSYSDRGSYNEQFF	TGTGCCAGCAGCTATAGTGACAGGGGCTCCTACAATGAGCAGTTCTTC
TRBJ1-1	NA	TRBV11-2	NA	CASSFWGRTEAFF	TGTGCCAGCAGCTTCTGGGGGAGGACTGAAGCTTTCTTT
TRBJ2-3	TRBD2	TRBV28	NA	CASSPYPGTSGWTDTQYF	TGTGCCAGCAGTCCCTACCCCGGGACTAGCGGGTGGACAGATACGCAGTATTTT
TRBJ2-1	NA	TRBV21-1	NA	CASTFNQREHYNEQFF	TGTGCCAGCACCTTTAATCAGCGGGAGCACTACAATGAGCAGTTCTTC
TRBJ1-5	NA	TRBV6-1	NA	CASETGWGNQPQHF	TGTGCCAGCGAGACGGGATGGGGAAATCAGCCCCAGCATTTT
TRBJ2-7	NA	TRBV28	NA	CASSSYSHGLTYEQYF	TGTGCCAGCAGTTCATACTCTCACGGTCTAACCTACGAGCAGTACTTC
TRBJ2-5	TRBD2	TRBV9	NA	CASSYQAGEETQYF	TGTGCCAGCAGCTACCAAGCGGGAGAAGAGACCCAGTACTTC
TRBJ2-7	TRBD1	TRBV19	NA	CASSSGQDYEQYF	TGTGCCAGTAGTAGTGGACAGGACTACGAGCAGTACTTC
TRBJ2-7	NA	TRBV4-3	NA	CASSQEVAGFSYEQYF	TGCGCCAGCAGCCAAGAAGTCGCAGGGTTTTCTTACGAGCAGTACTTC
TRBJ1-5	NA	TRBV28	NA	CASSDTFSNQPQHF	TGTGCCAGCAGCGACACCTTTAGCAATCAGCCCCAGCATTTT
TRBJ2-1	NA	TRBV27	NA	CASSLLGPADNEQFF	TGTGCCAGCAGTTTATTGGGCCCGGCGGACAATGAGCAGTTCTTC
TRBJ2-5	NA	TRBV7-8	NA	CASSTGRLKETQYF	TGTGCCAGCAGCACCGGACGTTTAAAAGAGACCCAGTACTTC
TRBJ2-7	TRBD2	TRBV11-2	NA	CASSLETSGRGEQYF	TGTGCCAGCAGCTTAGAAACTAGCGGGAGAGGCGAGCAGTACTTC
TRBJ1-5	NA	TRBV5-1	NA	CASSLDGLNQPQHF	TGCGCCAGCAGCTTGGATGGACTCAATCAGCCCCAGCATTTT
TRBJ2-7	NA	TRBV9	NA	CASSADSAEQYF	TGTGCCAGCAGCGCCGACTCCGCCGAGCAGTACTTC
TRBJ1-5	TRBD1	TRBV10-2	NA	CASSEYNRDRGRDQPQHF	TGCGCCAGCAGTGAGTATAACCGGGACAGGGGGCGAGATCAGCCCCAGCATTTT
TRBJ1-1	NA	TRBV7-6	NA	CASSLEDRGTEAFF	TGTGCCAGCAGCTTAGAGGACAGAGGCACTGAAGCTTTCTTT
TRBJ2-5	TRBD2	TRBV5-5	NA	CASSLSGGETQYF	TGTGCCAGCAGCTTGTCGGGGGGAGAGACCCAGTACTTC
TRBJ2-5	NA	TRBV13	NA	CASSLGKGQTQYF	TGTGCCAGCAGCTTAGGGAAGGGTCAGACCCAGTACTTC
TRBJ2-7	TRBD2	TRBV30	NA	CAWSVRGRADEQYF	TGTGCCTGGAGTGTACGTGGGAGGGCCGACGAGCAGTACTTC
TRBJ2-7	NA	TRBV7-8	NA	CASSLDYEQYF	TGTGCCAGCAGCTTAGATTACGAGCAGTACTTC
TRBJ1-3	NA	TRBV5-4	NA	CASSRTVSGNTIYF	TGTGCCAGCAGTCGGACGGTCTCTGGAAACACCATATATTTT
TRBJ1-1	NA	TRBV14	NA	CASSQVWGPMNTEAFF	TGTGCCAGCAGCCAAGTTTGGGGGCCGATGAACACTGAAGCTTTCTTT
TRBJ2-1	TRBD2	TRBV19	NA	CASTSERLAGVSEQFF	TGTGCCAGTACCTCGGAGAGACTAGCGGGAGTTAGTGAGCAGTTCTTC
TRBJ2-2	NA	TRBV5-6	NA	CASSLSATGELFF	TGTGCCAGCAGCTTGTCGGCCACCGGGGAGCTGTTTTTT
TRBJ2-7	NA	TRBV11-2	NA	CASSLGLLGYEQYF	TGTGCCAGCAGCTTAGGGCTGCTCGGCTACGAGCAGTACTTC
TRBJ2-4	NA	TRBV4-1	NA	CASSLTKGIDIQYF	TGCGCCAGCAGCCTGACTAAAGGTATAGACATTCAGTACTTC
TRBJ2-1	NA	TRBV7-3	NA	CASSLPPYNEQFF	TGTGCCAGCAGCCTACCCCCATACAATGAGCAGTTCTTC
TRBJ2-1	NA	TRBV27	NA	CASSLTGFSNSYNEQFF	TGTGCCAGCAGTTTAACGGGCTTCTCCAACTCCTACAATGAGCAGTTCTTC
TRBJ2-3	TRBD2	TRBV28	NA	CASSLTSGTGTQYF	TGTGCCAGCAGTCTGACTAGCGGGACAGGTACGCAGTATTTT
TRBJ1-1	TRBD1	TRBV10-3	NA	CAISESPTGLTEAFF	TGTGCCATCAGTGAATCACCGACAGGGTTGACTGAAGCTTTCTTT
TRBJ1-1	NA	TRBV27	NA	CASSFSRATEAFF	TGTGCCAGCAGTTTCTCCAGGGCCACTGAAGCTTTCTTT